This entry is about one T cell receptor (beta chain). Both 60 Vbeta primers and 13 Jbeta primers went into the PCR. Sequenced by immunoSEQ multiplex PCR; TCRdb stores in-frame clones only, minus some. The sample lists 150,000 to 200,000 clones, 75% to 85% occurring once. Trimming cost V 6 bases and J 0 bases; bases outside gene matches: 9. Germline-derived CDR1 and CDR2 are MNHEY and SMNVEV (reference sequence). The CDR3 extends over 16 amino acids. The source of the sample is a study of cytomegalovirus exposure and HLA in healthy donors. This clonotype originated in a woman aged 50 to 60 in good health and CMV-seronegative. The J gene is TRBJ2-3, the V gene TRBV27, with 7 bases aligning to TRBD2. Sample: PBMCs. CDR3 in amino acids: CASSPLLAVSTDTQYF. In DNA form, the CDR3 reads TGTGCCAGCAGCCCCCTGCTAGCGGTTAGCACAGATACGCAGTATTTT.